Detailed here is one T cell receptor (beta chain). The antigen remains unidentified. The data were obtained in a study of radiotherapy plus CTLA-4 blockade in lung cancer. About the study: Objective responses were seen in around a sixth of patients, disease control in approximately 30%. Whole-study findings and limits: Early shifts in blood T cell clones, with interferon-beta, reportedly predicted response best. Blood saw expansion of tumor-derived TCR clones after radiotherapy plus ipilimumab.

Chemo-refractory metastatic non-small-cell lung cancer patients underwent focal radiation alongside CTLA-4 blockade with ipilimumab. Clones were sequenced by immunoSEQ multiplex PCR, and TCRdb holds only the in-frame ones, with some missing. The sample shows about 120,000 clones, 65% to 85% of them seen only once. This TCR came from a human donor with non-small cell lung cancer who had a partial response to radiotherapy plus ipilimumab. The sequences come from peripheral blood, collected from a patient treated with radiotherapy plus ipilimumab.

The chain's CDR3 is CASSVGVPEAFF. CDR3 DNA: TGTGCCAGCAGTGTCGGGGTCCCTGAAGCTTTCTTT. The rearrangement joins TRBV2 to TRBJ1-1; D not certain. The germline V gene has CDR1 SNHLY and CDR2 FYNNEI. Trimming removed 4 bases at V and 6 bases at J, with 9 bases between. This CDR3 has 12 amino acids.